This TCR beta chain stems from a study of CD8+ T cells in alopecia areata. Turning to this clone: The target antigen is unknown.

The CDR3 runs to 18 residues. V was shortened by 2 bases and J by 2 bases, with 22 bases between the two germline ends. The germline CDR1 and CDR2 sequences are SGHRS and YFSETQ. Findings and caveats of the study: Many expanded lesional clones persisted during tofacitinib (in both scalp and blood). Clonality was higher in lesional than normal scalp, especially in alopecia totalis/universalis.

Treatment here: oral pan-JAK inhibitor, 5-10 mg twice daily. Lesional scalp tissue (obtained by punch biopsy) and peripheral blood were collected from alopecia areata patients. Extracted from the samples, RNA was reverse transcribed into cDNA to serve as the sequencing template. Data came from immunoSEQ multiplex PCR; TCRdb stores just in-frame clones and leaves some out. The sample lists 100,000 or so clones; around 60% were seen once. This receptor was obtained from a human donor with alopecia areata. The sample was CD8+ T cells sorted from blood, taken at approximately week 60, from a patient treated with tofacitinib. The chain links TRBV5-1 to TRBJ1-1; D is ambiguous. The CDR3 DNA is TGCGCCAGCAGCTTACCCGACCGGAAACCCCTAAGAAACACTGAAGCTTTCTTT. It codes for CASSLPDRKPLRNTEAFF.